A selection of T cell receptor beta chains follows, all from one sample in a study of blood T cell repertoires in COVID-19. Generated by immunoSEQ multiplex PCR, the TCRdb table keeps only in-frame clones and is missing some. The data hold over 250,000 clones, with over 65% observed a single time. Material for sequencing was peripheral blood. All receptors derive from a woman older than 75 with acute or convalescent COVID-19. Each CDR3 is given with its conserved first and last residue. Each record gives: clone size, V gene, J gene, D gene, CDR3 DNA, CDR3 protein. A D gene is named only where the DNA matches it firmly. A row's size may be missing; if present it is once, few, many or a size class.

NA	TRBV5-1	TRBJ2-3	TRBD2	TGCGCCAGCAGCTTGGCCGTGCTAGCGGGAGGTGGCACAGATACGCAGTATTTT	CASSLAVLAGGGTDTQYF
NA	TRBV18	TRBJ2-3	NA	TGTGCCAGCTCCACCCAGGGCTTCTTAGAGCTAGATACGCAGTATTTT	CASSTQGFLELDTQYF
few	TRBV6-1	TRBJ1-4	NA	TGTGCCAGCAGTGCCTCCCTTCTGCGGACTAATGAAAAACTGTTTTTT	CASSASLLRTNEKLFF
NA	TRBV21-1	TRBJ1-2	NA	TGTGCCAGCAGCAAAGGGCGCAGGTTATATGGCTACACCTTC	CASSKGRRLYGYTF
NA	TRBV19	TRBJ2-5	NA	TGTGCCAGTAGTATAGGTCTCCAAGAGACCCAGTACTTC	CASSIGLQETQYF
NA	TRBV6-2/TRBV6-3	TRBJ2-2	NA	TGTGCCAGCAGTTACGTGCGGGAAACCGGGGAGCTGTTTTTT	CASSYVRETGELFF
NA	TRBV19	TRBJ2-1	TRBD2	TGTGCCAGTAGCACCGGGACTAGCCCCCTCAATGAGCAGTTCTTC	CASSTGTSPLNEQFF
few	TRBV23-1	TRBJ1-4	TRBD1	TGCGCCAGCAAACAGGGGACTAATGAAAAACTGTTTTTT	CASKQGTNEKLFF
NA	TRBV6-2/TRBV6-3	TRBJ1-2	NA	TGTGCCAGCAGTTCCCGCGGGGCCAACACCTTC	CASSSRGANTF
NA	TRBV6-1	TRBJ2-5	TRBD2	TGTGCCAGCAGTGAAAGGGGGCCTAGCGGGAGGATGACACAAGAGACCCAGTACTTC	CASSERGPSGRMTQETQYF
NA	TRBV6-5	TRBJ2-7	TRBD1	TGTGCCAGCAGTAAAAACAGGGGAACCGCGTACGAGCAGTACTTC	CASSKNRGTAYEQYF
NA	TRBV10-3	TRBJ1-3	NA	TGTGCCATCAGTGAGTACGCGGGAACCTCTGGAAACACCATATATTTT	CAISEYAGTSGNTIYF